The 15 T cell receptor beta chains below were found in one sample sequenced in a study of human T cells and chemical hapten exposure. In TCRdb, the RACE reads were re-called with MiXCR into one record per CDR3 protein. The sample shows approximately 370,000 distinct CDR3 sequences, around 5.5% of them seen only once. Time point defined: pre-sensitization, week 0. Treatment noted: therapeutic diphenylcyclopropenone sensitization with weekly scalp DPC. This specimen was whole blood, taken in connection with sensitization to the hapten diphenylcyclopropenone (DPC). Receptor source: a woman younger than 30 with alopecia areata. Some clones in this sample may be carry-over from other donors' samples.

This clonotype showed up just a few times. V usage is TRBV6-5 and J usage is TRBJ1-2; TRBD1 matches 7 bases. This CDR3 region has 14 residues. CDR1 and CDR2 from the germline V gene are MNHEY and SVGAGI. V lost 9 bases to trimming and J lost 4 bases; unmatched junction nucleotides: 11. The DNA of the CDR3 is TGTGCCAGTCGCCCCGCGACAGGGAGCTATGGCTACACCTTC. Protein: CASRPATGSYGYTF.

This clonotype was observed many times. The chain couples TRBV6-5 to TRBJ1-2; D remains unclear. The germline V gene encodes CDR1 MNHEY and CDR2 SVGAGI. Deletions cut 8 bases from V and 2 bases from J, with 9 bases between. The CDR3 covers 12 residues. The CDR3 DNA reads TGTGCCAGCTCAGACGGGAACTATGGCTACACCTTC. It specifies CASSDGNYGYTF.

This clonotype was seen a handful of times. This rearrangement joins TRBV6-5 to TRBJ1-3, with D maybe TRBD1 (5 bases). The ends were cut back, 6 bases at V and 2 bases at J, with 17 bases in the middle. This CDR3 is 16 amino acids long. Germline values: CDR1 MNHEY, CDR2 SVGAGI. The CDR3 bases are TGTGCCAGCAGGCCGGGACTGAGCACTACTGGAAACACCATATATTTT. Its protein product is CASRPGLSTTGNTIYF.

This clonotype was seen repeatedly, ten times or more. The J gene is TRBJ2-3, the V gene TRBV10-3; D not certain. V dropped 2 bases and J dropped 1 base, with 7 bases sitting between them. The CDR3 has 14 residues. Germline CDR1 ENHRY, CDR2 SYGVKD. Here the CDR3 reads CAISERAGTDTQYF. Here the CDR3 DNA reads TGTGCCATCAGTGAGCGCGCGGGCACAGATACGCAGTATTTT.

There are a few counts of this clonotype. The CDR3 bases are TGCGCCAGCACCTCCCCCGCGGGGGCGGACACCGGGGAGCTGTTTTTT. It is translated as CASTSPAGADTGELFF. The V gene is TRBV5-1, the J gene TRBJ2-2; D might be TRBD2 (7 bases). The germline gives CDR1 SGHRS, CDR2 YFSETQ. This CDR3 spans 16 amino acids. V dropped 6 bases and J dropped 3 bases, with 18 bases sitting between them.

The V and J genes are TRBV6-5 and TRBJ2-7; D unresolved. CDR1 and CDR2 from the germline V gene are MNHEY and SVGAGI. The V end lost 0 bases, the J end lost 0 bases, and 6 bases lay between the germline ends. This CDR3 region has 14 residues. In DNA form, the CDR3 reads TGTGCCAGCAGTTACTCCACGGACTCCTACGAGCAGTACTTC. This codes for CASSYSTDSYEQYF.

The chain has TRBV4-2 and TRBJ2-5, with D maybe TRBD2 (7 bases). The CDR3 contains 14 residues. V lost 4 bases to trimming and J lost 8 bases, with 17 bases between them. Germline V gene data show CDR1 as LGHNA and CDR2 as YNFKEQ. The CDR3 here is CASSPSEGGVTQYF. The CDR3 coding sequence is TGTGCCAGCAGCCCTTCCGAGGGGGGGGTCACCCAGTACTTC.

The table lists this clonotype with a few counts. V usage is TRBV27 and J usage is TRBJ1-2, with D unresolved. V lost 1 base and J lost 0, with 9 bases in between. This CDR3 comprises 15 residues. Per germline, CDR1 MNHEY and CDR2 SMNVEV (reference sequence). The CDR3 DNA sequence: TGTGCCAGCAGTTTATACATGGGAGCTAACTATGGCTACACCTTC. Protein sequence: CASSLYMGANYGYTF.

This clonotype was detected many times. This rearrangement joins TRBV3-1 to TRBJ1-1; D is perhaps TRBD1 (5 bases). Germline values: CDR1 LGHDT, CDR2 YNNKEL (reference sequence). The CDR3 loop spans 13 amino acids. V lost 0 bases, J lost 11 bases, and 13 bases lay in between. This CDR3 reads CASSQDLGTPAFF. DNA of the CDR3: TGTGCCAGCAGCCAAGATTTGGGGACTCCGGCTTTCTTT.

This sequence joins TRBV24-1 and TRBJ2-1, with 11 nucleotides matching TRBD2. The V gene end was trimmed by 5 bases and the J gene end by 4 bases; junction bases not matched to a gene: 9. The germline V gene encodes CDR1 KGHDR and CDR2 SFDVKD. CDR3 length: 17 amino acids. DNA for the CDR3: TGTGCCACCAGTGGCCTTCACGGGACTAGCGGTTACAATGAGCAGTTCTTC. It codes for CATSGLHGTSGYNEQFF.

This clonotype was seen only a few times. Here the CDR3 reads CASSPIGTSGEQYNEQFF. The CDR3 DNA reads as TGTGCCAGCAGCCCCATCGGGACTAGCGGGGAACAGTACAATGAGCAGTTCTTC. The chain is built from TRBV7-2 and TRBJ2-1; 13 bases are a match to TRBD2. In germline, CDR1 is SGHTA, CDR2 FQGNSA. The CDR3 runs 18 residues. Losses at the gene ends were 5 bases for V and 4 bases for J; bases not matched to a gene: 11. Combining the CDR3 with reference TRBV7-2 and TRBJ2-1 gives the whole variable domain GAGVSQSPSNKVTEKGKDVELRCDPISGHTALYWYRQSLGQGLEFLIYFQGNSAPDKSGLPSDRFSAERTGGSVSTLTIQRTQQEDSAVYLCASSPIGTSGEQYNEQFFGPGTRLTVL.

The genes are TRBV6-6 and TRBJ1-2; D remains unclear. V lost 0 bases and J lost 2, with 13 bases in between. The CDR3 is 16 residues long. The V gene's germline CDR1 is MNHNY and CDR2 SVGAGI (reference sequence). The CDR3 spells CASSYSTQRTNYGYTF. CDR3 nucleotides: TGTGCCAGCAGTTACTCGACACAGCGGACCAACTATGGCTACACCTTC.

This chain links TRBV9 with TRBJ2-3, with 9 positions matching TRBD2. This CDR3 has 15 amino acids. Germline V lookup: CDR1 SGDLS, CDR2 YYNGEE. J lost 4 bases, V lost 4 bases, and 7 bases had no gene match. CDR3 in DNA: TGTGCCAGCAGCTTCGGCGGGGGGGCCCCAGATACGCAGTATTTT. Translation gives CASSFGGGAPDTQYF.

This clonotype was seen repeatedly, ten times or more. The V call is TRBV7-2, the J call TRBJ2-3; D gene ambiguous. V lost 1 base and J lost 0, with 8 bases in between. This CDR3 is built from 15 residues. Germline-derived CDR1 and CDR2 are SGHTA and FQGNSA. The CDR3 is CASSLDGASTDTQYF. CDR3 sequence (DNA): TGTGCCAGCAGCTTAGATGGAGCGAGCACAGATACGCAGTATTTT.

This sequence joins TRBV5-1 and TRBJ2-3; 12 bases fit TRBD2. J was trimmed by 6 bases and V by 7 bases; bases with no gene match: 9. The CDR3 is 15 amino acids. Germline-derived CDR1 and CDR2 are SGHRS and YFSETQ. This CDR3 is CASRKTSGGSDTQYF. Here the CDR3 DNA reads TGCGCCAGCCGAAAGACTAGCGGGGGATCTGATACGCAGTATTTT.